Shown below are 4 T cell receptor beta chains from a single sample sequenced in a study of T cell repertoires in cytomegalovirus infection. TCRdb re-called the reads through MiXCR, storing one row per CDR3 protein. The sample has about 530,000 distinct CDR3 sequences, about 26% seen once; the top ten hold approximately 13%. Sample: PBMCs. These receptor sequences come from a human donor in good health (CMV status not recorded). Some clones in this sample may be carry-over from other donors' samples.

This clonotype has just a few counts. The chain links TRBV4-3 to TRBJ2-5, with D tentatively TRBD2 (5 bases). Germline V gene sequence: CDR1 LGHNA, CDR2 YSLEER. The CDR3 runs to 13 residues. V lost 1 base and J lost 5, with 8 bases in between. This CDR3 reads CASSQGWEETQYF. In DNA form, the CDR3 reads TGCGCCAGCAGCCAAGGCTGGGAGGAGACCCAGTACTTC.

The chain couples TRBV6-5 to TRBJ2-3; D is undetermined. The V and J ends lost 2 bases and 6 bases respectively, with 9 bases between them. In germline, CDR1 is MNHEY, CDR2 SVGAGI. The CDR3 is 13 residues long. The CDR3 region is CASSYGTLDTQYF. In DNA, the CDR3 is TGTGCCAGCAGTTACGGCACTCTGGATACGCAGTATTTT.

The V call is TRBV6-2 or TRBV6-3, the J call TRBJ2-2; D gene uncertain. The germline CDR1 and CDR2 sequences are MNHEY and SVGEGT. V was pared by 2 bases and J by 4 bases, with 5 bases between. This CDR3 comprises 13 residues. Here the CDR3 reads CASSYGFTGELFF. The CDR3 nucleotides read TGTGCCAGCAGTTACGGTTTCACCGGGGAGCTGTTTTTT.

V gene TRBV7-8 combines with J gene TRBJ1-4; possibly TRBD1 for D (6 bases). The V end lost 4 bases, the J end lost 3 bases, and 12 bases lay between the germline ends. Per the germline V gene, CDR1 is SGHVS and CDR2 is FQNEAQ. The CDR3 totals 15 residues. The DNA for the CDR3 is TGTGCCAGCAGCTCCGACGGGGGCCCTAATGAAAAACTGTTTTTT. Its translation: CASSSDGGPNEKLFF.